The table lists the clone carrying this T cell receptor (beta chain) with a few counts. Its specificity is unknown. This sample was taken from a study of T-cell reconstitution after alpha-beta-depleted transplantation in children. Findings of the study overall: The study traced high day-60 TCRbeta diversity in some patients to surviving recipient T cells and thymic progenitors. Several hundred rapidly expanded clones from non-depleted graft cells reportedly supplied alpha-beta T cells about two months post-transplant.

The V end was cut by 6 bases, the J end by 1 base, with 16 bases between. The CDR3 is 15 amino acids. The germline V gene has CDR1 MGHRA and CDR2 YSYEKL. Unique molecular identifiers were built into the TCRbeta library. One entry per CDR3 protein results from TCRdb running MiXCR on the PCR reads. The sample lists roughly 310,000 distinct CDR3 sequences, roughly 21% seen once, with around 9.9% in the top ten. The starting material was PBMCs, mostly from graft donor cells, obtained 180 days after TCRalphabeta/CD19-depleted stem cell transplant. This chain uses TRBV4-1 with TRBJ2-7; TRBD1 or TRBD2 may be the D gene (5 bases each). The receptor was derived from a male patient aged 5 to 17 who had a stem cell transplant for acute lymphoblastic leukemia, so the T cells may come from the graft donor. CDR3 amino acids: CASRDFKDTSYEQYF. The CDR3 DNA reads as TGCGCCAGCAGGGACTTCAAGGACACTTCCTACGAGCAGTACTTC.